This TCR beta chain was found in a study of a mutant IDH1 vaccine in newly diagnosed glioma. Across the whole study: Those enrolled had earlier been treated with radiotherapy, temozolomide, or both, mostly both.

This clone showed up just once. Its antigen remains unidentified. Repertoires were generated with immunoSEQ multiplex PCR, while TCRdb's copy carries only in-frame clones and drops some. Of roughly 50,000 clones in the sample, over 60% were seen once. The time point: week 47, end of study. Vaccine doses each comprised 300 ug of mutant IDH1 20-mer peptide, with topical imiquimod. This CDR3 spans 14 amino acids. Germline assignment: CDR1 ENHRY and CDR2 SYGVKD. V was shortened by 8 bases and J by 6 bases, with 20 bases between the two germline ends. Overall study findings and caveats: Variations in leading peripheral T cell clonotypes appeared to have no connection with pseudoprogression.

Specimen: PBMCs, collected from a glioma patient whose treatment included an IDH1 peptide vaccine. The chain recombines TRBV10-3 with TRBJ2-7; D tentatively reads TRBD1 or TRBD2 (5 bases each). The clonotype originates from a woman between 35 and 50 years old with glioma. Some clones in this sample may be carry-over from other donors' samples. Here the CDR3 reads CAIGARDGRGEQYF. CDR3 bases: TGTGCCATCGGGGCCAGGGACGGGCGCGGCGAGCAGTACTTC.